This TCR beta chain came from a study of T cell responses to AZD1222 COVID-19 vaccine. This CDR3 is built from 14 residues. Trimming pared 4 bases from V and 3 bases from J, leaving 9 bases between. Germline V CDR1 and CDR2: MNHEY, SMNVEV (reference sequence). Investigators merged groups given second doses at roughly 4 or roughly 12 weeks. Measured with immunoSEQ multiplex PCR; TCRdb has only the in-frame clones, and not every one. The sample consists of 150,000 to 200,000 clones, about 91% of them appearing once. The starting material was peripheral blood, obtained 28 days after the second AZD1222 dose. The chain employs TRBV27 and TRBJ1-4, with a tentative D call TRBD1 (6 bases). The TCR comes from an adult who received the AZD1222 COVID-19 vaccine. CDR3 sequence: CASSSRGPNEKLFF. The CDR3 DNA sequence: TGTGCCAGCAGTTCCAGGGGACCTAATGAAAAACTGTTTTTT. Full variable domain (rest looked up from reference TRBV27 and TRBJ1-4): EAQVTQNPRYLITVTGKKLTVTCSQNMNHEYMSWYRQDPGLGLRQIYYSMNVEVTDKGDVPEGYKVSRKEKRNFPLILESPSPNQTSLYFCASSSRGPNEKLFFGSGTQLSVL.